This T cell receptor beta chain was observed in a study of blood T cells in healthy people across ages. At the level of the study: In model experiments, template switching was able to capture about one barcoded beta molecule for every two T cells that were present.

PCR was performed a second time for roughly 7 to 12 cycles using a sample-barcoded 5' primer and a J-beta primer mix. TCRdb reprocessed the 5' RACE reads via MiXCR and lists one record per CDR3 protein. The table includes around 990,000 distinct CDR3 sequences, 35% to 40% detected once. This CDR3 contains 14 residues. Germline lookup yields CDR1 SGHTA and CDR2 FQGTGA. V lost 3 bases and J 5 bases, leaving 11 bases between the germline ends. V and J are TRBV7-3 and TRBJ2-1; D uncertain. The source material was blood. This clonotype was obtained from a young man in good health. CDR3 amino acids: CASSFGALDNEQFF. In nucleotides, the CDR3 is TGTGCCAGCAGCTTTGGAGCACTTGACAATGAGCAGTTCTTC. The variable domain in full, with the rest retrieved from reference TRBV7-3 and TRBJ2-1, is GAGVSQTPSNKVTEKGKYVELRCDPISGHTALYWYRQSLGQGPEFLIYFQGTGAADDSGLPNDRFFAVRPEGSVSTLKIQRTERGDSAVYLCASSFGALDNEQFFGPGTRLTVL.